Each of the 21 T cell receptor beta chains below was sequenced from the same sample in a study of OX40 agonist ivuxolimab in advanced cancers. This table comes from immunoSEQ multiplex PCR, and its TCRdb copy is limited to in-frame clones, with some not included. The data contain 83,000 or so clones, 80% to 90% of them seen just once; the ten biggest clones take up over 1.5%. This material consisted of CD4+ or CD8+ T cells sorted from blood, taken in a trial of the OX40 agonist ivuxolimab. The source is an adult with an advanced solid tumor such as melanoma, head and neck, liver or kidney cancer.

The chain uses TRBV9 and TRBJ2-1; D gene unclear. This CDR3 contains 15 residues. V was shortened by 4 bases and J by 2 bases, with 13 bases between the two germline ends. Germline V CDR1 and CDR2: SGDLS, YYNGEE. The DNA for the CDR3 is TGTGCCAGCAGCCGCCTGGACGTAACCTACAATGAGCAGTTCTTC. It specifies CASSRLDVTYNEQFF.

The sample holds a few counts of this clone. The chain's CDR3 is CASSSSGRRSSYEQYF. The CDR3 nucleotides are TGTGCCAGCAGTTCTAGCGGGAGGCGTAGCTCCTACGAGCAGTACTTC. The rearrangement links TRBV27 to TRBJ2-7, with 11 bases lining up with TRBD2. This CDR3 contains 16 residues. Losses at the gene ends were 4 bases for V and 0 bases for J; bases not matched to a gene: 5. CDR1 and CDR2 (germline): MNHEY, SMNVEV (reference sequence).

CDR3 region: CAWGGSIVSYGYTF. CDR3 sequence (DNA): TGTGCCTGGGGGGGGAGTATAGTCAGCTATGGCTACACCTTC. V gene TRBV30 combines with J gene TRBJ1-2, with D perhaps TRBD1 (5 bases). The CDR3 consists of 14 residues. The V end was cut by 5 bases, the J end by 4 bases, with 17 bases between. The V gene's germline CDR1 is GTSNPN and CDR2 SVGIG (reference sequence).

CDR3: CASSQARLYEQFF. The CDR3 nucleotides read TGCGCCAGCAGCCAAGCCCGTCTGTATGAGCAGTTCTTC. The J gene is TRBJ2-1, the V gene TRBV4-3, with unresolved D. From germline, CDR1 is LGHNA and CDR2 YSLEER. The CDR3 runs to 13 residues. Trimming stripped 1 base from V and 8 bases from J, with 9 bases between.

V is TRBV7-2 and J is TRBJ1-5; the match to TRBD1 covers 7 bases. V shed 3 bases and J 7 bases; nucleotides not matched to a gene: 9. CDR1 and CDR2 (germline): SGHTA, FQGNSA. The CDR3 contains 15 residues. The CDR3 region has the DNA TGTGCCAGCAGCTTGGCCGGGACAGCCTCACAGCCCCAGCATTTT. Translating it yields CASSLAGTASQPQHF.

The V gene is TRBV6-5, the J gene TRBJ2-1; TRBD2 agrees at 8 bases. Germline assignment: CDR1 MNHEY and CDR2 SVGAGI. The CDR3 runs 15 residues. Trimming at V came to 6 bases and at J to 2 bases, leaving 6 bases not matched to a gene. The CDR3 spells CASRTLAGPYNEQFF. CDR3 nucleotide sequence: TGTGCCAGCAGGACTCTAGCGGGCCCCTACAATGAGCAGTTCTTC.

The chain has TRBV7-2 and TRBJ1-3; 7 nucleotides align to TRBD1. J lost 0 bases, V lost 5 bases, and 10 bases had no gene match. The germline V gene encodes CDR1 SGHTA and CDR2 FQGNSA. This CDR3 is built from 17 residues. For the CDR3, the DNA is TGTGCCAGCAGCCACTTAAGGGGACAGCTCTCTGGAAACACCATATATTTT. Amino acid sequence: CASSHLRGQLSGNTIYF.

CDR3 sequence (DNA): TGTGCCAGCAGCAGGGACAGGGAGGCCAAAAACATTCAGTACTTC. It is translated as CASSRDREAKNIQYF. The chain combines TRBV21-1 with TRBJ2-4; TRBD1 is the table's D call and was not checked against the DNA. TRBV21-1 is shown as a pseudogene. The CDR3 is made up of 15 amino acids.

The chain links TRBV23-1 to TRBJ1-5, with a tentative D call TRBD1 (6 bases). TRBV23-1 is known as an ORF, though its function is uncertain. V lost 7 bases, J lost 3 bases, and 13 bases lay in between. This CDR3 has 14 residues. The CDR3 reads CASTQQGINQPQHF. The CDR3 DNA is TGCGCCAGCACCCAACAGGGAATCAATCAGCCCCAGCATTTT.

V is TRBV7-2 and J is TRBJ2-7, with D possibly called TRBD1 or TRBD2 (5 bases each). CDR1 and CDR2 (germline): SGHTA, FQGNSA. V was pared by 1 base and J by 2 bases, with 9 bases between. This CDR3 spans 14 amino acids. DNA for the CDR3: TGTGCCAGCAGCTTAGTGGGACCGACCTACGAGCAGTACTTC. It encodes CASSLVGPTYEQYF.

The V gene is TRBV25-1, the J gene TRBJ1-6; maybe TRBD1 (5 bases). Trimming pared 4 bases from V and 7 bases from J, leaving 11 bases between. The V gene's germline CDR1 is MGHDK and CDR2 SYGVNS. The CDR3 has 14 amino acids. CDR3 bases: TGTGCCAGCAGTGGGGGACGGCGCAATTCACCCCTCCACTTT. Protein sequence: CASSGGRRNSPLHF. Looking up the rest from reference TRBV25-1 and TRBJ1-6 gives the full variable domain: EADIYQTPRYLVIGTGKKITLECSQTMGHDKMYWYQQDPGMELHLIHYSYGVNSTEKGDLSSESTVSRIRTEHFPLTLESARPSHTSQYLCASSGGRRNSPLHFGNGTRLTVT.

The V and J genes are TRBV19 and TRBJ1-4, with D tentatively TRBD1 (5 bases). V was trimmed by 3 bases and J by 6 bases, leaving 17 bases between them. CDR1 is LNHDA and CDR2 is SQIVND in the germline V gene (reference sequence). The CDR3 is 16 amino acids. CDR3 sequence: CASSIVSGLGHEKLFF. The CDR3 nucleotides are TGTGCCAGTAGTATCGTTTCGGGGTTGGGGCATGAAAAACTGTTTTTT. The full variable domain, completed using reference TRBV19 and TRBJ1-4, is DGGITQSPKYLFRKEGQNVTLSCEQNLNHDAMYWYRQDPGQGLRLIYYSQIVNDFQKGDIAEGYSVSREKKESFPLTVTSAQKNPTAFYLCASSIVSGLGHEKLFFGSGTQLSVL.

The CDR3 bases are TGTGCCAGCAGCCAAATATATTCACCCCTCCACTTT. It translates to CASSQIYSPLHF. The rearrangement joins TRBV7-8 to TRBJ1-6, with D unresolved. The CDR3 contains 12 residues. Germline-derived CDR1 and CDR2 are SGHVS and FQNEAQ. Trimming stripped 5 bases from V and 8 bases from J, with 7 bases between.

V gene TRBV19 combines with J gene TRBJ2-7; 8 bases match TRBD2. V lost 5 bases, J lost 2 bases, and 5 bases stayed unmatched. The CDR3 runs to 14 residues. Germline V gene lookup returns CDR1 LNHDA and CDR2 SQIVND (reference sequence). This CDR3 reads CASSPRGGAYEQYF. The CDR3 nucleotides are TGTGCCAGTAGTCCTCGGGGGGGGGCCTACGAGCAGTACTTC.

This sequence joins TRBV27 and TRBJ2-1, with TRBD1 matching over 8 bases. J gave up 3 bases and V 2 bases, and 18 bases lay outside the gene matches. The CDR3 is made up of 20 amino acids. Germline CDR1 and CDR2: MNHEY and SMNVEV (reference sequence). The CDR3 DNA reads TGTGCCAGCAGTTTAACTTCCGGGGGCCAAACAGGGGGTTTCTACAATGAGCAGTTCTTC. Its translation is CASSLTSGGQTGGFYNEQFF.

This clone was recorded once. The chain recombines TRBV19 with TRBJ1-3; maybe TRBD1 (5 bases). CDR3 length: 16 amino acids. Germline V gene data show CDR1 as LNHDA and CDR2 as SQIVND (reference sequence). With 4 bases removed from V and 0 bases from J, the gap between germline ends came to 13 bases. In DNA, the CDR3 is TGTGCCAGTAGTACCCTCCTCGACAGCTCTGGAAACACCATATATTTT. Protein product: CASSTLLDSSGNTIYF.

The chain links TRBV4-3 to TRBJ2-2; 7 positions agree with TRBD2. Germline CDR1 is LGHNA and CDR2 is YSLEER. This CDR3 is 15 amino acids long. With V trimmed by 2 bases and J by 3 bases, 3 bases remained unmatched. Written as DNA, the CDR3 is TGCGCCAGCAGCCAACATGGGGGGGACACCGGGGAGCTGTTTTTT. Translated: CASSQHGGDTGELFF.

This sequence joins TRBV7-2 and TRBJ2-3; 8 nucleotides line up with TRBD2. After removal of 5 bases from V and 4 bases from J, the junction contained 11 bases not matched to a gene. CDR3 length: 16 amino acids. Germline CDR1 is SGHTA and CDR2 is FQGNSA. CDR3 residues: CASSPRGGGIADTQYF. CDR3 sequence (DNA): TGTGCCAGCAGCCCACGGGGGGGCGGGATAGCAGATACGCAGTATTTT.

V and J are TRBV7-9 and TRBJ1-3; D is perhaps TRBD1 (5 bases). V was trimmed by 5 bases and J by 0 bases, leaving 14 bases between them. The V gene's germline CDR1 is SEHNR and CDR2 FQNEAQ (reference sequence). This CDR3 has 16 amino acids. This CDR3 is CASSTAGGVSGNTIYF. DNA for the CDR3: TGTGCCAGCAGCACGGCCGGGGGGGTCTCTGGAAACACCATATATTTT.

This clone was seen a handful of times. CDR3 nucleotide sequence: TGTGCCACCAGCAGAGATCAACCGGGGTTGGATGAAAAACTGTTTTTT. This translates into CATSRDQPGLDEKLFF. This sequence joins TRBV15 and TRBJ1-4, with no clear D. The CDR3 length is 16 residues. CDR1 LNHNV and CDR2 YYDKDF come from the germline V gene (reference sequence). Trimming left V 0 bases short and J 6 bases short, with 14 bases between.

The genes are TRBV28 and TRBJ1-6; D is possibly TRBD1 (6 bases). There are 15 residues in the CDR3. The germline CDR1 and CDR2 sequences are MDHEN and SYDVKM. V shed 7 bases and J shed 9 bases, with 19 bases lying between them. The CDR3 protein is CASMWPGTTTSPLHF. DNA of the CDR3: TGTGCCAGCATGTGGCCGGGGACAACTACTTCACCCCTCCACTTT.